These 12 T cell receptor beta chains were sequenced from one sample in a study of blood T cell repertoires in COVID-19. Generated by immunoSEQ multiplex PCR, the TCRdb table keeps only in-frame clones and is missing some. Here the sample spans about 98,000 clones, 81% being singletons. What was sequenced was peripheral blood. These receptors were collected from an elderly woman with acute or convalescent COVID-19.

The chain is built from TRBV9 and TRBJ2-7; TRBD2 aligns across 9 bases. Per the germline V gene, CDR1 is SGDLS and CDR2 is YYNGEE. CDR3 size: 14 residues. The J segment lost 4 bases and the V segment lost 4 bases, leaving 6 bases of the junction unmatched. The CDR3 here is CASSSGTSLYEQYF. DNA for the CDR3: TGTGCCAGCAGCTCTGGGACTAGCCTTTACGAGCAGTACTTC.

The chain combines TRBV14 with TRBJ2-5; D perhaps matches TRBD2 (7 bases). CDR1 is SGHDN and CDR2 is FVKESK in the germline V gene. Trimming cost V 4 bases and J 5 bases, with 14 bases left between them. The CDR3 runs to 14 residues. The CDR3 is CASSREGEAETQYF. DNA of the CDR3: TGTGCCAGCAGCCGGGAGGGGGAGGCGGAGACCCAGTACTTC.

The chain links TRBV9 to TRBJ2-5, with 7 bases aligning to TRBD2. V shed 4 bases and J 1 base; nucleotides not matched to a gene: 7. CDR1 and CDR2 from the germline V gene are SGDLS and YYNGEE. The CDR3 sequence is 15 residues long. The CDR3 spells CASSPHGTIQETQYF. CDR3 coding DNA: TGTGCCAGCAGCCCGCACGGGACTATCCAAGAGACCCAGTACTTC.

This chain connects TRBV6-5 to TRBJ2-3; 7 bases align to TRBD1. The CDR3 covers 14 residues. The germline CDR1 and CDR2 sequences are MNHEY and SVGAGI. Trimming cost V 8 bases and J 0 bases; bases outside gene matches: 5. CDR3 sequence (DNA): TGTGCCAGCCATAGGACAGGCAGCACAGATACGCAGTATTTT. Translating it yields CASHRTGSTDTQYF.

This chain uses TRBV2 with TRBJ1-2, with D possibly TRBD1 on 5 matching bases. Germline V gene data show CDR1 as SNHLY and CDR2 as FYNNEI. The CDR3 runs to 16 residues. Trimming left V 1 base short and J 0 bases short, with 12 bases between. This CDR3 is CASSEGRVGANYGYTF. The CDR3 nucleotides read TGTGCCAGCAGTGAAGGCAGGGTAGGAGCTAACTATGGCTACACCTTC.

The V call is TRBV29-1, the J call TRBJ1-1; TRBD1 might be the D (5 bases). CDR3 length equals 13 residues. CDR1 and CDR2 from the germline V gene are SQVTM and ANQGSEA. Trimming stripped 5 bases from V and 4 bases from J, with 14 bases between. CDR3 DNA sequence: TGCAGCGTTCTCGGACAACCGGGCACTGAAGCTTTCTTT. Its protein is CSVLGQPGTEAFF.

The J gene is TRBJ2-3, the V gene TRBV4-3, with unresolved D. The CDR3 runs 16 residues. Trimming removed 3 bases at V and 0 bases at J, with 13 bases between. The germline gives CDR1 LGHNA, CDR2 YSLEER. The CDR3: CASSQAARASTDTQYF. The CDR3 nucleotides are TGCGCCAGCAGCCAGGCCGCGCGAGCGAGCACAGATACGCAGTATTTT.

This rearrangement joins TRBV28 to TRBJ1-5; possible D gene TRBD1, 5 bases. Germline CDR1 reads MDHEN; CDR2 reads SYDVKM. This CDR3 has 15 residues. Trimming cost V 3 bases and J 4 bases, with 13 bases left between them. The CDR3 nucleotides read TGTGCCAGCAGTTTTATAGGGGTTGGGAATCAGCCCCAGCATTTT. Its translation: CASSFIGVGNQPQHF.

The V call is TRBV5-4, the J call TRBJ1-2, with TRBD1 as a possible D gene (5 bases). The CDR3 runs 14 residues. Germline CDR1 reads SGHNT; CDR2 reads YYREEE (reference sequence). Trimming left V 4 bases short and J 3 bases short, with 13 bases between. The CDR3 reads CASSGGLLDYGYTF. The CDR3 DNA follows: TGTGCCAGCAGCGGGGGACTTCTGGACTATGGCTACACCTTC.

Note on this clone: The identical CDR3 is also encoded by other nucleotide sequences in the sample. This chain joins TRBV4-3 and TRBJ1-2, with a possible D match to TRBD1 (5 bases). The germline V and J ends were trimmed by 0 bases and 3 bases, with 11 bases remaining between them. There are 15 residues in the CDR3. Looked up from germline, CDR1 is LGHNA and CDR2 is YSLEER. The CDR3 DNA reads as TGCGCCAGCAGCCAAGATCGGGGGGGGGACTATGGCTACACCTTC. Translation: CASSQDRGGDYGYTF.

This chain links TRBV19 with TRBJ2-7; 10 positions match TRBD1. Trimming took 8 bases from V and 6 from J; bases not matched to a gene: 4. Per germline, CDR1 LNHDA and CDR2 SQIVND (reference sequence). The CDR3 runs 12 residues. The DNA of the CDR3 is TGTGCCAGTTCGGACAGGGGGTTCGAGCAGTACTTC. It is translated as CASSDRGFEQYF. Based on the CDR3 plus reference TRBV19 and TRBJ2-7, the full variable domain is DGGITQSPKYLFRKEGQNVTLSCEQNLNHDAMYWYRQDPGQGLRLIYYSQIVNDFQKGDIAEGYSVSREKKESFPLTVTSAQKNPTAFYLCASSDRGFEQYFGPGTRLTVT.

The chain carries TRBV9 and TRBJ1-4; possible D gene TRBD1, 5 bases. CDR3 length: 15 amino acids. Looked up from germline, CDR1 is SGDLS and CDR2 is YYNGEE. Trimming took 3 bases from V and 8 from J, leaving 17 bases between them. The CDR3 DNA sequence: TGTGCCAGCAGCGCCCAATCGACAGCGAAGGAAAAACTGTTTTTT. It codes for CASSAQSTAKEKLFF.